This T cell receptor beta chain stems from a study of PD-1 blockade in classical Hodgkin lymphoma. Study-wide findings and caveats: Newly diagnosed patients were reported to exhibit reduced baseline TCR diversity relative to healthy donors. Those patients who began receiving nivolumab less than 1 year after ASCT had lower diversity, and they were excluded. Complete responders started with a diversity level that resembled newly diagnosed patients at baseline.

Relapses following autologous stem cell transplantation were seen in all patients, with brentuximab vedotin exposure varying. Points on this clone: Its antigen is still unknown.

The protocol was immunoSEQ multiplex PCR, while the TCRdb copy is restricted to in-frame clones and leaves out a portion. This sample has 20,000 or so clones, with around 75% found just once. CDR1 is GTSNPN and CDR2 is SVGIG in the germline V gene (reference sequence). The CDR3 is 15 amino acids. The ends lost 5 bases at V and 5 bases at J; junction bases unmatched: 12. The starting material was peripheral blood mononuclear cells (PBMCs), obtained at baseline. The clonotype originates from a human donor with classical Hodgkin lymphoma. V gene TRBV30 combines with J gene TRBJ2-1, with 7 positions matching TRBD1. The CDR3 sequence: CAWDPGAGGNNEQFF. CDR3 coding DNA: TGTGCCTGGGACCCCGGGGCAGGGGGTAACAATGAGCAGTTCTTC.